The 16 T cell receptor beta chains listed next were all sequenced from one sample in a study of shared clonotypes between healthy human individuals. Repertoires were generated with immunoSEQ multiplex PCR, while TCRdb's copy carries only in-frame clones and drops some. This sample has about 380,000 clones, with around 96% found just once. The sequenced sample consisted of memory CD8+ T cells sorted from blood. Subset defined: CD45RO+ cells pooled with CCR7-negative TemRA cells. The receptor source for this set is a man younger than 40 in good health.

V gene TRBV5-8 combines with J gene TRBJ1-5, with a weak D call TRBD1 (6 bases). Germline V gene lookup returns CDR1 SGHTS and CDR2 YDEGEE. The V end was cut by 0 bases, the J end by 6 bases, with 7 bases between. This CDR3 is built from 13 residues. The CDR3 DNA follows: TGTGCCAGCAGCTTGGCCAGGGGTCAGCCCCAGCATTTT. Translated: CASSLARGQPQHF.

V usage is TRBV21-1 and J usage is TRBJ2-2; no check of the table's D call, TRBD1, against the DNA was made. TRBV21-1 is a documented pseudogene. The CDR3 extends over 18 amino acids. This CDR3 reads CASSKAARGRYNTGELFF. DNA for the CDR3: TGTGCCAGCAGCAAAGCCGCCAGGGGGCGTTATAACACCGGGGAGCTGTTTTTT.

This sequence joins TRBV5-1 and TRBJ2-1, with D unclear. Germline V gene lookup returns CDR1 SGHRS and CDR2 YFSETQ. Trimming pared 0 bases from V and 2 bases from J, leaving 21 bases between. CDR3 size: 19 residues. CDR3 amino acids: CASSLAPRTLLRAYNEQFF. In DNA, the CDR3 is TGCGCCAGCAGCTTGGCCCCGAGAACCCTGCTACGCGCCTACAATGAGCAGTTCTTC.

V gene TRBV18 combines with J gene TRBJ2-2, with 8 positions matching TRBD2. Germline assignment: CDR1 KGHSH and CDR2 LQKENI. Losses at the gene ends were 3 bases for V and 4 bases for J; bases not matched to a gene: 13. The CDR3 is 18 amino acids. This CDR3 is CASSPYIPDSGVTGELFF. As DNA, the CDR3 is TGTGCCAGCTCACCTTACATTCCCGATAGCGGGGTCACCGGGGAGCTGTTTTTT.

The chain carries TRBV7-9 and TRBJ1-1, with D possibly TRBD1 on 5 matching bases. The CDR3 covers 14 residues. Germline V gene data show CDR1 as SEHNR and CDR2 as FQNEAQ (reference sequence). With 5 bases removed from V and 0 bases from J, the gap between germline ends came to 10 bases. The CDR3 reads CASSHGHLNTEAFF. CDR3 nucleotides: TGTGCCAGCAGCCACGGACACCTGAACACTGAAGCTTTCTTT.

The chain links TRBV28 to TRBJ1-5; D might be TRBD1 (5 bases). The CDR3 consists of 14 residues. The germline V gene has CDR1 MDHEN and CDR2 SYDVKM. V gave up 2 bases and J gave up 7 bases, with 12 bases separating them. CDR3 in amino acids: CASSLQVGGQPQHF. The CDR3 DNA reads as TGTGCCAGCAGTTTACAGGTTGGGGGGCAGCCCCAGCATTTT.

The rearrangement links TRBV11-2 to TRBJ2-7, with unresolved D. The CDR3 has 13 amino acids. From germline, CDR1 is SGHAT and CDR2 FQNNGV. Trimming removed 5 bases at V and 3 bases at J, with 11 bases between. CDR3 amino acids: CASSTLEFYEQYF. The CDR3 DNA follows: TGTGCCAGCAGCACGCTAGAATTCTACGAGCAGTACTTC.

CDR3 loop: CAISESPYNEQFF. As DNA, the CDR3 is TGTGCCATCAGTGAGTCACCCTACAATGAGCAGTTCTTC. The chain joins TRBV10-3 to TRBJ2-1; D is unresolved. The V end lost 0 bases, the J end lost 2 bases, and 2 bases lay between the germline ends. Germline loops: CDR1 ENHRY, CDR2 SYGVKD. This CDR3 is 13 amino acids long.

The chain uses TRBV28 and TRBJ2-5, with 8 bases that match TRBD2. Germline CDR1 and CDR2: MDHEN and SYDVKM. This CDR3 contains 15 residues. V gave up 5 bases and J gave up 5 bases; unmatched junction bases: 10. This chain's CDR3 is CASSLQIREGETQYF. The CDR3 coding sequence is TGTGCCAGCAGTCTCCAAATTCGGGAGGGGGAGACCCAGTACTTC.

The genes are TRBV28 and TRBJ2-7; D could derive from TRBD1 or TRBD2 (5 bases each). The length of the CDR3 is 14 residues. Germline V lookup: CDR1 MDHEN, CDR2 SYDVKM. Trimming removed 7 bases at V and 3 bases at J, with 16 bases between. CDR3 protein: CASTPPTRGYEQYF. The CDR3 nucleotides read TGTGCCAGCACTCCCCCCACGAGGGGCTACGAGCAGTACTTC.

This chain uses TRBV2 with TRBJ2-3, with D perhaps TRBD1 (5 bases). V lost 6 bases, J lost 3 bases, and 13 bases lay in between. The CDR3 has 14 residues. Germline CDR1 is SNHLY and CDR2 is FYNNEI. The CDR3 is CASRLDPGTDTQYF. In DNA form, the CDR3 reads TGTGCCAGCAGATTGGACCCAGGGACAGATACGCAGTATTTT.

This chain connects TRBV27 to TRBJ2-7; 8 bases fit TRBD1. The CDR3 has 16 residues. Germline values: CDR1 MNHEY, CDR2 SMNVEV (reference sequence). J was trimmed by 4 bases and V by 5 bases; bases with no gene match: 13. Here the CDR3 DNA reads TGTGCCAGCAGTCCCAAGGACAGGGACCCTTATTACGAGCAGTACTTC. This sequence encodes CASSPKDRDPYYEQYF.

The CDR3 loop reads CASSLSADGRTEAFF. The CDR3 DNA reads TGTGCCAGCAGTTTATCTGCGGACGGCAGGACTGAAGCTTTCTTT. J is TRBJ1-1 and V is TRBV28; D ambiguous. This CDR3 contains 15 residues. Trimming shortened V by 1 base and J by 5 bases, and 14 bases separated the two germline ends. The V gene's germline CDR1 is MDHEN and CDR2 SYDVKM. Variable domain in full (rest from reference TRBV28 and TRBJ1-1): DVKVTQSSRYLVKRTGEKVFLECVQDMDHENMFWYRQDPGLGLRLIYFSYDVKMKEKGDIPEGYSVSREKKERFSLILESASTNQTSMYLCASSLSADGRTEAFFGQGTRLTVV.

The CDR3 is CASSSPGQETQYF. For the CDR3, the DNA is TGTGCCAGCTCCTCTCCGGGGCAAGAGACCCAGTACTTC. This chain uses TRBV18 with TRBJ2-5, with D perhaps matching TRBD2 (5 bases). Germline V gene lookup returns CDR1 KGHSH and CDR2 LQKENI. V was pared by 6 bases and J by 2 bases, with 10 bases between. The CDR3 sequence is 13 residues long. The whole variable domain, filled in from reference TRBV18 and TRBJ2-5, reads NAGVMQNPRHLVRRRGQEARLRCSPMKGHSHVYWYRQLPEEGLKFMVYLQKENIIDESGMPKERFSAEFPKEGPSILRIQQVVRGDSAAYFCASSSPGQETQYFGPGTRLLVL.

The CDR3, as DNA: TGTGCCAGTAGTATAGCTGGGACCGGGGAGCTGTTTTTT. This encodes CASSIAGTGELFF. The rearrangement joins TRBV19 to TRBJ2-2; D is unresolved. This CDR3 spans 13 amino acids. Per the germline V gene, CDR1 is LNHDA and CDR2 is SQIVND (reference sequence). The V and J ends lost 1 base and 5 bases respectively, with 5 bases between them.

V is TRBV28 and J is TRBJ1-3; D possibly corresponds to TRBD1 (5 bases). CDR3 length equals 13 residues. Germline loops: CDR1 MDHEN, CDR2 SYDVKM. V was pared by 7 bases and J by 1 base, with 8 bases between. The CDR3 DNA reads as TGTGCCAGCAATACAGGTTCTGGAAACACCATATATTTT. It codes for CASNTGSGNTIYF.